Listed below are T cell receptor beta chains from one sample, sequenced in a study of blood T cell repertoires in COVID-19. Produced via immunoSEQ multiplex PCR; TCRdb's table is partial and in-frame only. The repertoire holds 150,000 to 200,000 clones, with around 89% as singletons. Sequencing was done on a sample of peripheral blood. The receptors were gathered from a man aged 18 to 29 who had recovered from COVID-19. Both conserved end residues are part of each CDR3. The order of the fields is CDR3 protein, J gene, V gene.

CASSLALDSLPYEQYF | TRBJ2-7 | TRBV4-1
CASRQDTNTEAFF | TRBJ1-1 | TRBV6-6
CASSLTAGNTEAFF | TRBJ1-1 | TRBV7-9
CASSFRTSEQYF | TRBJ2-7 | TRBV7-8
CASSGQGNQPQHF | TRBJ1-5 | TRBV7-2
CASSPGMPSSGANVLTF | TRBJ2-6 | TRBV18
CASSQEAVSGNYGYTF | TRBJ1-2 | TRBV4-3
CASRTSGTNEQFF | TRBJ2-1 | TRBV19
CASSGRGVGTDTQYF | TRBJ2-3 | TRBV9
CASSLGGQGISGNTIYF | TRBJ1-3 | TRBV7-9
CASSLPRQGAREQFF | TRBJ2-1 | TRBV7-6
CAISTSQGTGPGRYFF | TRBJ1-1 | TRBV10-3
CASKREGAPTGELFF | TRBJ2-2 | TRBV27
CASSLLGTGNQETQYF | TRBJ2-5 | TRBV7-2
CASSARDRGSVTF | TRBJ1-2 | TRBV2
CASSIWLQNGELFF | TRBJ2-2 | TRBV19
CASNTHRGLWGYTF | TRBJ1-2 | TRBV5-6
CASSKSGAYNEQFF | TRBJ2-1 | TRBV19
CASSFLVGELFF | TRBJ2-2 | TRBV27
CASSSRGSYEQYF | TRBJ2-7 | TRBV7-9
CASSSSGLAGPRNEQFF | TRBJ2-1 | TRBV7-2
CASSFATPGTSGLTYEQYF | TRBJ2-7 | TRBV7-6
CASSHTPLNRVGELTQYF | TRBJ2-3 | TRBV4-3
CASSTTAYNEQFF | TRBJ2-1 | TRBV27
CASSMAGFYGYTF | TRBJ1-2 | TRBV19
CASSVVPTGTNYGYTF | TRBJ1-2 | TRBV9
CATRSNTEAFF | TRBJ1-1 | TRBV24-1
CASSGSAGAINIQYF | TRBJ2-4 | TRBV5-1
CASSLQGPYNEQFF | TRBJ2-1 | TRBV27
CASSPRDIASGANVLTF | TRBJ2-6 | TRBV9
CASSLAGVGDGYTF | TRBJ1-2 | TRBV5-8
CASRPRDREVQPQHF | TRBJ1-5 | TRBV28
CASRATGEQYQPQHF | TRBJ1-5 | TRBV6-6
CASSSHRTSGATDTQYF | TRBJ2-3 | TRBV11-3
CASSFGTANTGELFF | TRBJ2-2 | TRBV5-1
CASSERGALWKGYTF | TRBJ1-2 | TRBV2
CASGSPTSGGDNEQFF | TRBJ2-1 | TRBV12-5
CASSQGDPSPSGRALGYEQYF | TRBJ2-7 | TRBV3-1/TRBV3-2
CASSRRLVETSTDTQYF | TRBJ2-3 | TRBV19
CASSAWISQATHGYTF | TRBJ1-2 | TRBV6-4
CATSRDWGSANYGYTF | TRBJ1-2 | TRBV15
CASSLTGAGRYEQYF | TRBJ2-7 | TRBV6-5
CASSHKRESGTGELFF | TRBJ2-2 | TRBV6-2/TRBV6-3